Sequencing of this T cell receptor (beta chain) was carried out in a study of beta chain features in type 1 diabetes. The investigators reverse transcribed all of the isolated RNA, so they sequenced expressed TCRB transcripts. The assay was immunoSEQ multiplex PCR, and TCRdb's table has in-frame clones only and misses some. The sample has just over 600,000 clones; about 14% are singletons. In germline, CDR1 is SEHNR, CDR2 FQNEAQ (reference sequence). V dropped 1 base and J dropped 2 bases, with 5 bases sitting between them. The CDR3 spans 13 residues. The sample holds a few counts of this clone. V usage is TRBV7-9 and J usage is TRBJ2-5, with a weak D call TRBD1 (5 bases). Sequenced input: naive CD4+ T cells from blood. The receptor comes from a man younger than 35 in good health. The CDR3 loop reads CASSLGQQETQYF. Here the CDR3 DNA reads TGTGCCAGCAGCTTAGGACAGCAAGAGACCCAGTACTTC. The full variable domain, rest sourced from reference TRBV7-9 and TRBJ2-5, is DTGVSQNPRHKITKRGQNVTFRCDPISEHNRLYWYRQTLGQGPEFLTYFQNEAQLEKSRLLSDRFSAERPKGSFSTLEIQRTEQGDSAMYLCASSLGQQETQYFGPGTRLLVL.